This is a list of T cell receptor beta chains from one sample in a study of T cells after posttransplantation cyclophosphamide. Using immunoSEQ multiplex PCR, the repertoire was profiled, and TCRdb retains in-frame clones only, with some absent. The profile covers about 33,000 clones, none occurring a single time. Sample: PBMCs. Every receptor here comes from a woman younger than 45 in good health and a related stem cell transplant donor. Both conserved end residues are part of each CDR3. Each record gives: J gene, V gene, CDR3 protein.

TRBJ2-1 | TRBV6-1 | CASSPSSGGYNEQFF
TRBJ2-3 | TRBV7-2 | CASSPGQGTDTQYF
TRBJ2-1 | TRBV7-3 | CASSQDQPGDEQFF
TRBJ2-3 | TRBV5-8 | CASSLRGTDTQYF
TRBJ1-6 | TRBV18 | CASSPYRPDNSPLHF
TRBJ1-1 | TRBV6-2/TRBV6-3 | CASSSGVAEAFF
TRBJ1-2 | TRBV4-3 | CASSQDRGTAYGYTF
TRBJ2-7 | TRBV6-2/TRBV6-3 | CASSSWDNSYEQYF
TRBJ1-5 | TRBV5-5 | CASSPGQEKDQPQHF
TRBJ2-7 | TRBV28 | CASIEGQGAYEQYF
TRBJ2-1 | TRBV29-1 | CSVTGFVNNEQFF
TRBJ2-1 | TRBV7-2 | CASSFGGGPIWNEQFF
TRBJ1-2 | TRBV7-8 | CASSLGTGNGYTF
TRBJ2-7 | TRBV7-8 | CASSLNHVRGTGEQYF
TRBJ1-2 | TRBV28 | CASRQGNYGYTF
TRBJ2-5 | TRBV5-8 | CASSPRWGGEQTQYF
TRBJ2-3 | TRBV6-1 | CASSVSGAFTDTQYF
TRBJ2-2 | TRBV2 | CASSEVQSNTGELFF
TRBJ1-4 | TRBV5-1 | CASSLGGSTGTNEKLFF
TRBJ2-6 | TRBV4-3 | CASSQDGERGTPNVLTF
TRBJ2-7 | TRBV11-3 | CASSHEGQPGDEQYF
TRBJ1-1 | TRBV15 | CATSRDYSTEAFF
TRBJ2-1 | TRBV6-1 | CASVRDSSSYNEQFF
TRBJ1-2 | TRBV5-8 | CASSLSGRGRYGYTF
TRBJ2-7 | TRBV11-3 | CASSRRQGYEQYF
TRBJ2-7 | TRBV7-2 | CASTIGGGPSYEQYF
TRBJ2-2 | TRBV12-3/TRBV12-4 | CASSSTRTGELFF
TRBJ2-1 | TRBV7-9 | CASRNGQGSYNEQFF
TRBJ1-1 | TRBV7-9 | CASSLARQSRQAFF
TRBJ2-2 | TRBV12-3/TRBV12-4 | CASSTSGGTGELFF
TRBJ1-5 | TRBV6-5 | CASSSGWSNQPQHF
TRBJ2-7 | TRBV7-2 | CASRGGTRRSEQYF
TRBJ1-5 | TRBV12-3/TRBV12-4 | CASSQGQLNQPQHF
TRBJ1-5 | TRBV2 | CASSVRKGLQPQHF
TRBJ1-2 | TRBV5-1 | CASSLTGTGTTGYTF
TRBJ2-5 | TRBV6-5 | CASSRASETQYF
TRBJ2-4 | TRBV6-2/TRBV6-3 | CASSYSMGRGNIQYF
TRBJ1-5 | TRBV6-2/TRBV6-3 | CASQKGGGGQPQHF